This T cell receptor beta chain came from a study of Ad26.COV2.S vaccination and SARS-CoV-2 variants. The assay was immunoSEQ multiplex PCR, and TCRdb's table has in-frame clones only and misses some. Of roughly 420,000 clones in the sample, roughly 89% were seen once. Treatment described: 15 to 20 received Ad26.COV2.S at low or high dose, single or two shots; roughly 5 received placebo; per-sample allocation not given. Collection of the samples took place on day 63 after the first injection of vaccine or placebo. Trimming stripped 0 bases from V and 4 bases from J, with 13 bases between. This CDR3 has 15 residues. CDR1 is SGHRS, CDR2 YFSETQ, per germline.

The chain employs TRBV5-1 and TRBJ1-1; D possibly corresponds to TRBD1 (6 bases). The sequencing here drew on peripheral blood, taken in a trial of Ad26.COV2.S vaccine versus placebo. The TCR originated in a person between 18 and 65 years old who received the Ad26.COV2.S COVID-19 vaccine or a placebo. The CDR3 loop is CASSLDRGAGTEAFF. In nucleotides, the CDR3 is TGCGCCAGCAGCTTGGATCGGGGGGCGGGCACTGAAGCTTTCTTT.